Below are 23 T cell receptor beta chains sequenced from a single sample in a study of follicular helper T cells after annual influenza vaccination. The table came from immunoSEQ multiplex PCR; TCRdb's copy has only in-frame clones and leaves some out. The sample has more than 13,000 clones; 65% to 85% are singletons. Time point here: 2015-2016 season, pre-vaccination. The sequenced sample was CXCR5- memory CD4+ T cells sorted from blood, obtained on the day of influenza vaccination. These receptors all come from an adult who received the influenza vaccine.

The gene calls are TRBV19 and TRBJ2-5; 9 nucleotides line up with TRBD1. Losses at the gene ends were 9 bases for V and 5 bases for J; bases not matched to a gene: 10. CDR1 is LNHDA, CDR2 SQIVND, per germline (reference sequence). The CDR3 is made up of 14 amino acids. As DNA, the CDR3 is TGTGCCAGCAACCAGGGACAGGGTGGGGAGACCCAGTACTTC. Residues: CASNQGQGGETQYF.

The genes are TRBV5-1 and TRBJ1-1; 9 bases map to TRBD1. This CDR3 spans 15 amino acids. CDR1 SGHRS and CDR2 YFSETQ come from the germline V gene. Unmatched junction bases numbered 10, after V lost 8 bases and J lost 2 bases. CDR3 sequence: CASLPGQGDNTEAFF. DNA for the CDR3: TGCGCCAGTCTTCCGGGACAGGGCGATAACACTGAAGCTTTCTTT.

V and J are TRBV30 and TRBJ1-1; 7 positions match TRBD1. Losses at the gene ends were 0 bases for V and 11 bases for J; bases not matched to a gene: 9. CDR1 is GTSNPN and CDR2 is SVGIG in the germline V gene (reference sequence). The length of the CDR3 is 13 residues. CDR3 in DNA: TGTGCCTGGAGTGTACTGGAGGGGGCGAGGGCTTTCTTT. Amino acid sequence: CAWSVLEGARAFF.

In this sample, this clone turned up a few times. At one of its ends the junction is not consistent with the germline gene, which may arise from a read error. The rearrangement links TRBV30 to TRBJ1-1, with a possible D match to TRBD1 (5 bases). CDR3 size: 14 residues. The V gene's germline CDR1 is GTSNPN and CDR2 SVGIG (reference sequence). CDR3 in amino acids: CAWRWQGAYSEAFF. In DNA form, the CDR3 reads TGTGCCTGGAGGTGGCAAGGGGCCTATTCTGAGGCTTTCTTT.

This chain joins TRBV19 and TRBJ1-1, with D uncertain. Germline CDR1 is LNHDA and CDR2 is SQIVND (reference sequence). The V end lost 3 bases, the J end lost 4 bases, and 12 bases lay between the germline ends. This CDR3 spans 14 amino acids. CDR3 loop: CASSMSGLSTEAFF. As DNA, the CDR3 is TGTGCCAGTAGTATGTCAGGACTATCCACTGAAGCTTTCTTT.

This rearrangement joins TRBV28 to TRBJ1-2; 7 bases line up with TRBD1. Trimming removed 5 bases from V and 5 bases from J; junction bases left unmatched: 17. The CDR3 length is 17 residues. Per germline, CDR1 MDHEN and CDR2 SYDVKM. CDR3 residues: CASSLSTPGQEGYGYTF. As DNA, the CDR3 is TGTGCCAGCAGTCTATCAACCCCAGGACAGGAGGGGTATGGCTACACCTTC.

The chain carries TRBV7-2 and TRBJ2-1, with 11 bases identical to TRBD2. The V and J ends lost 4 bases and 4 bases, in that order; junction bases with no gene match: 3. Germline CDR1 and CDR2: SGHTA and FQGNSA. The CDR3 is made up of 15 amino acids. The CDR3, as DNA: TGTGCCAGCAGCTCAATAGCGGGGGGGTACAATGAGCAGTTCTTC. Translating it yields CASSSIAGGYNEQFF. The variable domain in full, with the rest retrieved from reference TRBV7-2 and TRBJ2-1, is GAGVSQSPSNKVTEKGKDVELRCDPISGHTALYWYRQSLGQGLEFLIYFQGNSAPDKSGLPSDRFSAERTGGSVSTLTIQRTQQEDSAVYLCASSSIAGGYNEQFFGPGTRLTVL.

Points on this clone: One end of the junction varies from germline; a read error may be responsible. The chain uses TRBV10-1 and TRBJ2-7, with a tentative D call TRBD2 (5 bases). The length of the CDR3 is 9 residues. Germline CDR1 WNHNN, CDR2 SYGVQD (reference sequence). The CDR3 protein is CASTSSDFF. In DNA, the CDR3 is TGCGCCAGCACCTCCTCGGACTTCTTC.

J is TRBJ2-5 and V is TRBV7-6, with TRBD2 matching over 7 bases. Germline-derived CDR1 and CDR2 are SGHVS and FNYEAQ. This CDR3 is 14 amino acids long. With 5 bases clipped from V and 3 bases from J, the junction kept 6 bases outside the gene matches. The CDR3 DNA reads TGTGCCAGCAGCCCAAGGACTAGGGAAGAGACCCAGTACTTC. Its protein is CASSPRTREETQYF. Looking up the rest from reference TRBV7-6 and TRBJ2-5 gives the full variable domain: GAGVSQSPRYKVTKRGQDVALRCDPISGHVSLYWYRQALGQGPEFLTYFNYEAQQDKSGLPNDRFSAERPEGSISTLTIQRTEQRDSAMYRCASSPRTREETQYFGPGTRLLVL.

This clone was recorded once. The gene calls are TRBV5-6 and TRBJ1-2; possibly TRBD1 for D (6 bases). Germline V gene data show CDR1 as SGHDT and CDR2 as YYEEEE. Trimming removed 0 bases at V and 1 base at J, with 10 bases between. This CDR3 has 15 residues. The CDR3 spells CASSLAGGGNYGYTF. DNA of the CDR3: TGTGCCAGCAGCTTGGCGGGAGGGGGTAACTATGGCTACACCTTC. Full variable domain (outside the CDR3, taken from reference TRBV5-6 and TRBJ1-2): DAGVTQSPTHLIKTRGQQVTLRCSPKSGHDTVSWYQQALGQGPQFIFQYYEEEERQRGNFPDRFSGHQFPNYSSELNVNALLLGDSALYLCASSLAGGGNYGYTFGSGTRLTVV.

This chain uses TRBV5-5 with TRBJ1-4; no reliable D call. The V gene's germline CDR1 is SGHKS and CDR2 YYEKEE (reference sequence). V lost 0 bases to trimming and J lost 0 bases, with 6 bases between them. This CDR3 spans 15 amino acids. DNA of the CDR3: TGTGCCAGCAGCTTGGGCAGAGCAACTAATGAAAAACTGTTTTTT. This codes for CASSLGRATNEKLFF. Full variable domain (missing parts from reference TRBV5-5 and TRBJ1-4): DAGVTQSPTHLIKTRGQQVTLRCSPISGHKSVSWYQQVLGQGPQFIFQYYEKEERGRGNFPDRFSARQFPNYSSELNVNALLLGDSALYLCASSLGRATNEKLFFGSGTQLSVL.

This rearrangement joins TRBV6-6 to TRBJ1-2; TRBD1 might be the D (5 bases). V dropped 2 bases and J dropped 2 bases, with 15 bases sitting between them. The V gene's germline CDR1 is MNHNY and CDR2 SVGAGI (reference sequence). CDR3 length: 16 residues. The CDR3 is CASSYEATAPNYGYTF. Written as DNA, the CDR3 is TGTGCCAGCAGTTACGAAGCGACAGCTCCCAACTATGGCTACACCTTC.

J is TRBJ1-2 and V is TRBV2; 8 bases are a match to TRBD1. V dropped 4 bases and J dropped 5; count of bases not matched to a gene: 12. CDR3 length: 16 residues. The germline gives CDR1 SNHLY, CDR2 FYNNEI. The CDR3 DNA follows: TGTGCCAGCAGTGGACTCGCAGGGGGCAATTCTTATGGCTACACCTTC. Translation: CASSGLAGGNSYGYTF.

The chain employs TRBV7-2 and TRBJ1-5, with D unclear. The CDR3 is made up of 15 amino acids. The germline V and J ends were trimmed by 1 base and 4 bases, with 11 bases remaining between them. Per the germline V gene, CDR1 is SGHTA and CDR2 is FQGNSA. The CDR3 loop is CASSLGYSLNQPQHF. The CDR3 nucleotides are TGTGCCAGCAGCTTAGGGTACAGCTTGAATCAGCCCCAGCATTTT.

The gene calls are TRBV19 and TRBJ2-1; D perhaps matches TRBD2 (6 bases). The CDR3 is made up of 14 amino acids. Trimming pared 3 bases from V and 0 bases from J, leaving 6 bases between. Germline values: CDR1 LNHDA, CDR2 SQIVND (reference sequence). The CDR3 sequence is CASSMGGSYNEQFF. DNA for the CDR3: TGTGCCAGTAGTATGGGAGGCTCCTACAATGAGCAGTTCTTC.

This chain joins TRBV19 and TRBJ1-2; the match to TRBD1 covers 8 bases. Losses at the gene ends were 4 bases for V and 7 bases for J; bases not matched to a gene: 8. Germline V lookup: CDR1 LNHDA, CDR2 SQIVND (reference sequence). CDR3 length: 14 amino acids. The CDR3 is CASSTSTGAGGYTF. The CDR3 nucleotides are TGTGCCAGTAGTACCTCGACAGGGGCTGGTGGCTACACCTTC. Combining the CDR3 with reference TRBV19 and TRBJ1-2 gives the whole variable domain DGGITQSPKYLFRKEGQNVTLSCEQNLNHDAMYWYRQDPGQGLRLIYYSQIVNDFQKGDIAEGYSVSREKKESFPLTVTSAQKNPTAFYLCASSTSTGAGGYTFGSGTRLTVV.

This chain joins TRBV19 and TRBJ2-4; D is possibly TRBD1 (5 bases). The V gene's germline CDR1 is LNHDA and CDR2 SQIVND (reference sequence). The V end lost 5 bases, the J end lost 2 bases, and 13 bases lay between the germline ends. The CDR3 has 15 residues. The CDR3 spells CASSPNQGPKNIQYF. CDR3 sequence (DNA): TGTGCCAGTAGTCCTAACCAGGGTCCCAAAAACATTCAGTACTTC. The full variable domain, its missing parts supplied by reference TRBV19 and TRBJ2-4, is DGGITQSPKYLFRKEGQNVTLSCEQNLNHDAMYWYRQDPGQGLRLIYYSQIVNDFQKGDIAEGYSVSREKKESFPLTVTSAQKNPTAFYLCASSPNQGPKNIQYFGAGTRLSVL.

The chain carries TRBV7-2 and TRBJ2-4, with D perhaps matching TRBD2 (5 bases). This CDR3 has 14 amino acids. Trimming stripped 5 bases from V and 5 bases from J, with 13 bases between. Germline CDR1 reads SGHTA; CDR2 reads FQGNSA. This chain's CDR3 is CASSVSPGENIQYF. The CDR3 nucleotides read TGTGCCAGCAGCGTTTCTCCCGGGGAAAACATTCAGTACTTC. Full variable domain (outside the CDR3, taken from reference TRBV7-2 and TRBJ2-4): GAGVSQSPSNKVTEKGKDVELRCDPISGHTALYWYRQSLGQGLEFLIYFQGNSAPDKSGLPSDRFSAERTGGSVSTLTIQRTQQEDSAVYLCASSVSPGENIQYFGAGTRLSVL.

The CDR3 region has the DNA TGCGCCAGCAGTGAGTCGGTCTACACCGGGGAGCTGTTTTTT. Amino acids: CASSESVYTGELFF. This chain connects TRBV10-2 to TRBJ2-2; D is unresolved. There are 14 residues in the CDR3. Trimming took 0 bases from V and 3 from J, leaving 5 bases between them. CDR1 is WSHSY, CDR2 SAAADI, per germline.

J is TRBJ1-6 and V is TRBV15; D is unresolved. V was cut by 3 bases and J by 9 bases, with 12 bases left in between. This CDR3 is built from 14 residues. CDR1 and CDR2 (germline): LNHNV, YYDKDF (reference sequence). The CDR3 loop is CATSSIPIVSPLHF. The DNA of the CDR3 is TGTGCCACCAGCAGTATACCTATCGTTTCACCCCTCCACTTT.

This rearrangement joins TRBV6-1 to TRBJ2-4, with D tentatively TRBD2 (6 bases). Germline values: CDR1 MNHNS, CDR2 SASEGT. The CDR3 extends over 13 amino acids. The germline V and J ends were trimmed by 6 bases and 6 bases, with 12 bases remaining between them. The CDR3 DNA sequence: TGTGCCAGCAGAAGACTAGACGGAAACATTCAGTACTTC. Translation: CASRRLDGNIQYF.

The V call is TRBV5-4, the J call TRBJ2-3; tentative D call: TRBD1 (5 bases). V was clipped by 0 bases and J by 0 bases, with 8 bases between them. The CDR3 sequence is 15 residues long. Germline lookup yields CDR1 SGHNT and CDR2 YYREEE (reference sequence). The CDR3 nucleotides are TGTGCCAGCAGCTTGGGACAGTTGAGCACAGATACGCAGTATTTT. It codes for CASSLGQLSTDTQYF.

The CDR3, as DNA: TGTGCCAGCAGCTTTCTAGGTAGGGACAATGAGCAGTTCTTC. This sequence encodes CASSFLGRDNEQFF. The chain carries TRBV7-2 and TRBJ2-1; D uncertain. Germline values: CDR1 SGHTA, CDR2 FQGNSA. Trimming removed 3 bases at V and 5 bases at J, with 11 bases between. The CDR3 is 14 amino acids.